One and the same sample provided the 18 T cell receptor beta chains below, sequenced in a study of cytomegalovirus exposure and HLA in healthy donors. The study ran its PCR with 60 Vbeta and 13 Jbeta primers. The repertoire was sequenced with immunoSEQ multiplex PCR; TCRdb's copy has only in-frame clones and lacks some. This table holds approximately 150,000 clones, roughly 85% found once. The sequenced sample was PBMCs. Receptors were obtained from a man in his late teens or twenties in good health and CMV-seropositive.

This clone was observed once. The chain employs TRBV6-5 and TRBJ2-7; possible D gene TRBD1, 5 bases. Germline CDR1 and CDR2: MNHEY and SVGAGI. The CDR3 extends over 14 amino acids. Trimming took 5 bases from V and 2 from J, leaving 13 bases between them. The CDR3: CASSRQGIPYEQYF. The CDR3 coding sequence is TGTGCCAGCAGTCGTCAGGGAATCCCCTACGAGCAGTACTTC.

This clone has just a few counts. The chain has TRBV4-3 and TRBJ2-3; 8 bases align to TRBD2. This CDR3 spans 16 amino acids. V lost 0 bases, J lost 2 bases, and 4 bases stayed unmatched. Germline values: CDR1 LGHNA, CDR2 YSLEER. CDR3 coding DNA: TGCGCCAGCAGCCAAGAGAGCGGGAGCTCCACAGATACGCAGTATTTT. This encodes CASSQESGSSTDTQYF.

The chain combines TRBV10-3 with TRBJ1-1; TRBD1 matches at 7 bases. The CDR3 extends over 15 amino acids. The germline CDR1 and CDR2 sequences are ENHRY and SYGVKD. V was clipped by 0 bases and J by 4 bases; unmatched bases: 5. CDR3 in DNA: TGTGCCATCAGTGAGTCGCTAAGGACAGGCACTGAAGCTTTCTTT. It encodes CAISESLRTGTEAFF.

The chain recombines TRBV11-2 with TRBJ1-2; TRBD1 might be the D (5 bases). CDR1 is SGHAT and CDR2 is FQNNGV in the germline V gene. This CDR3 region has 14 residues. V was cut by 1 base and J by 6 bases, with 12 bases left in between. The CDR3 nucleotides read TGTGCCAGCAGCTTAGGACCCCAGGGAAATGGCTACACCTTC. Its protein is CASSLGPQGNGYTF.

This clone showed up just once. This chain connects TRBV23-1 to TRBJ2-7, with 8 bases that match TRBD1. TRBV23-1 is annotated as an ORF whose role is uncertain. This CDR3 contains 18 residues. Losses at the gene ends were 3 bases for V and 2 bases for J; bases not matched to a gene: 15. The CDR3 sequence: CASSHCPGQGKRAYEQYF. As DNA, the CDR3 is TGCGCCAGCAGTCATTGCCCCGGACAGGGAAAAAGGGCCTACGAGCAGTACTTC.

The gene calls are TRBV6-1 and TRBJ2-2; the match to TRBD1 covers 8 bases. V lost 7 bases, J lost 8 bases, and 9 bases stayed unmatched. There are 14 residues in the CDR3. Germline V gives CDR1 MNHNS, CDR2 SASEGT. CDR3 sequence: CASISGTGRGELFF. The CDR3 DNA reads as TGTGCCAGCATCTCCGGGACAGGTCGTGGGGAGCTGTTTTTT.

The genes are TRBV6-1 and TRBJ1-5, with 8 bases that match TRBD1. Losses at the gene ends were 5 bases for V and 7 bases for J; bases not matched to a gene: 7. The CDR3 consists of 14 residues. The germline gives CDR1 MNHNS, CDR2 SASEGT. CDR3 loop: CASSQQGDRQPQHF. Here the CDR3 DNA reads TGTGCCAGCAGTCAACAGGGGGACAGACAGCCCCAGCATTTT.

CDR3 in amino acids: CASSLGTGGDYGYTF. CDR3 bases: TGCGCCAGCAGCCTAGGGACAGGGGGCGACTATGGCTACACCTTC. The chain carries TRBV4-3 and TRBJ1-2; 12 positions match TRBD1. V lost 4 bases and J lost 3; bases outside the gene matches: 3. The CDR3 extends over 15 amino acids. Per germline, CDR1 LGHNA and CDR2 YSLEER.

The chain carries TRBV2 and TRBJ2-6; D remains unclear. The CDR3 length is 17 residues. Trimming left V 1 base short and J 1 base short, with 11 bases between. The V gene's germline CDR1 is SNHLY and CDR2 FYNNEI. CDR3 protein: CASSEDIRLSGANVLTF. The CDR3 DNA reads as TGTGCCAGCAGTGAAGATATCCGACTGTCTGGGGCCAACGTCCTGACTTTC.

The genes are TRBV19 and TRBJ2-2; possible D gene TRBD2, 5 bases. The CDR3 spans 15 residues. Between the trimmed V and J ends, which lost 5 bases and 1 base, there was a span of 11 bases. Germline V gives CDR1 LNHDA, CDR2 SQIVND (reference sequence). In nucleotides, the CDR3 is TGTGCCAGTAGTCCCCCGGCGGGGAACACCGGGGAGCTGTTTTTT. Its protein product is CASSPPAGNTGELFF.

This clone was seen only a few times. V gene TRBV4-1 combines with J gene TRBJ1-1, with TRBD1 identical over 9 bases. The CDR3 extends over 14 amino acids. Germline assignment: CDR1 MGHRA and CDR2 YSYEKL. With V trimmed by 4 bases and J by 4 bases, 4 bases remained unmatched. The CDR3, as DNA: TGCGCCAGCAGCCCCTGGACAGGGGCCACTGAAGCTTTCTTT. As protein: CASSPWTGATEAFF.

This chain links TRBV5-4 with TRBJ1-3; 8 bases line up with TRBD1. CDR3 length equals 17 residues. The J segment lost 0 bases and the V segment lost 3 bases, leaving 8 bases of the junction unmatched. CDR1 is SGHNT, CDR2 YYREEE, per germline (reference sequence). The CDR3 spells CASSSRTGRFSGNTIYF. In DNA form, the CDR3 reads TGTGCCAGCAGCTCGCGGACAGGGAGGTTCTCTGGAAACACCATATATTTT.

The chain recombines TRBV5-5 with TRBJ1-4; D gene uncertain. CDR1 is SGHKS, CDR2 YYEKEE, per germline (reference sequence). This CDR3 is 13 amino acids long. V lost 4 bases and J 12 bases, leaving 16 bases between the germline ends. The CDR3 nucleotides are TGTGCCAGCAGCACCGGAGCCTTCGGGGAACTGTTTTTT. Encoded protein: CASSTGAFGELFF.

V and J are TRBV18 and TRBJ2-5; D is perhaps TRBD1 (5 bases). This CDR3 has 15 residues. V lost 2 bases and J lost 1, with 11 bases in between. CDR1 and CDR2 (germline): KGHSH, LQKENI. CDR3 loop: CASSPAPRAQETQYF. As DNA, the CDR3 is TGTGCCAGCTCACCAGCTCCCAGGGCCCAAGAGACCCAGTACTTC.

The J gene is TRBJ2-7, the V gene TRBV5-6, with 10 nucleotides matching TRBD1. Germline CDR1 reads SGHDT; CDR2 reads YYEEEE. The CDR3 loop spans 14 amino acids. J was trimmed by 5 bases and V by 4 bases; bases with no gene match: 6. The CDR3 region has the DNA TGTGCCAGCAGCGAAGACAGGGGGCTTCACGAGCAGTACTTC. Encoded protein: CASSEDRGLHEQYF.

The chain recombines TRBV2 with TRBJ2-5; 7 bases align to TRBD1. The CDR3 has 14 amino acids. In germline, CDR1 is SNHLY, CDR2 FYNNEI. Trimming at V came to 6 bases and at J to 7 bases, leaving 11 bases not matched to a gene. CDR3 sequence (DNA): TGTGCCAGCAGCGTACTAGAGGGGGCTGGGACCCAGTACTTC. Amino acid sequence: CASSVLEGAGTQYF.

This clone was picked up one time. The CDR3 reads CASSSLAALGTQYF. CDR3 DNA: TGTGCCAGCAGCTCTCTAGCGGCCTTGGGTACGCAGTATTTT. The rearrangement uses TRBV28 and TRBJ2-3, with 7 bases that match TRBD2. Germline V lookup: CDR1 MDHEN, CDR2 SYDVKM. V shed 6 bases and J 8 bases; nucleotides not matched to a gene: 11. The CDR3 has 14 amino acids.

The chain carries TRBV19 and TRBJ2-7; TRBD1 matches at 12 bases. This CDR3 region has 16 residues. Unmatched junction bases numbered 9, after V lost 5 bases and J lost 4 bases. Germline-derived CDR1 and CDR2 are LNHDA and SQIVND (reference sequence). Here the CDR3 reads CASSPSGTGGSYEQYF. The CDR3 region has the DNA TGTGCCAGTAGTCCTTCCGGGACAGGGGGCTCTTACGAGCAGTACTTC.